This T cell receptor (beta chain) derives from a study of CD8 T cells in Susac syndrome. RNA was extracted with the RNeasy kit, and a quantity of roughly 0.5 to 1 ug was reverse transcribed using random hexamers. Across 54 Vbeta and 13 Jbeta, immunoSEQ multiplex PCR amplified TCR beta CDR3. TCRdb reprocessed the immunoSEQ multiplex PCR reads via MiXCR and lists one record per CDR3 protein. The repertoire holds 150,000 or so distinct CDR3 sequences, with roughly 94% as singletons. Germline lookup yields CDR1 MGHRA and CDR2 YSYEKL. With 4 bases removed from V and 1 base from J, the gap between germline ends came to 10 bases. This CDR3 region has 14 residues.

The chain uses TRBV4-1 and TRBJ1-1; no clear D. Sequenced input: CD4+ T cells from PBMCs. The source is a human donor with multiple sclerosis. Here the CDR3 reads CASSRQVSNTEAFF. The CDR3 DNA sequence: TGCGCCAGCAGCCGCCAGGTATCGAACACTGAAGCTTTCTTT.